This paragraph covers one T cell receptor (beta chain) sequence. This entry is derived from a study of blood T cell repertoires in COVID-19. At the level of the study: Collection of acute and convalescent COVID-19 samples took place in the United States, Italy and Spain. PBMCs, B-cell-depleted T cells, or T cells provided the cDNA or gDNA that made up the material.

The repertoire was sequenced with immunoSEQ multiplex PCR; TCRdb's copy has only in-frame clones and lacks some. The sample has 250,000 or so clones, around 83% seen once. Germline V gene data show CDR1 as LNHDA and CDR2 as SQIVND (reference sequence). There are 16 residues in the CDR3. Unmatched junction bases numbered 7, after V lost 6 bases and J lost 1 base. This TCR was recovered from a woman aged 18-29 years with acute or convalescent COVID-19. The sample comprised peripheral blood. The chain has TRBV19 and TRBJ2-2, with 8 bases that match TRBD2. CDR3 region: CASRTFLAGNTGELFF. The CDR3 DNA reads TGTGCCAGTAGGACTTTCCTAGCGGGGAACACCGGGGAGCTGTTTTTT.